This paragraph covers one TCR beta chain sequence. CDR3 size: 12 residues. Germline CDR1 and CDR2: KGHSH and LQKENI. Deletions cut 4 bases from V and 6 bases from J, with 7 bases between. This entry comes from a study of blood T cell repertoires in COVID-19. Per the original data handling: Reference gene primers were amplified, and this amplification served to estimate nucleated cell counts. Sequencing used immunoSEQ multiplex PCR; TCRdb keeps in-frame clones, though not all of them. V and J calls and clone size are those listed in that table; D and trimming were worked out from the DNA. The sample includes about 50,000 clones, 90% seen only once; the top ten take more than 3%.

This receptor was obtained from a human donor in a cohort sampled during active COVID-19. J is TRBJ2-1 and V is TRBV18; D is perhaps TRBD2 (5 bases). Sequenced material: peripheral blood. This CDR3 is CASSRAGNEQFF. The CDR3 DNA follows: TGTGCCAGCTCACGGGCGGGCAATGAGCAGTTCTTC.